Following are 28 T cell receptor beta chains from one sample sequenced in a study of CD8 T cell repertoires and HIV-1 epitope variants. Clones were sequenced by immunoSEQ multiplex PCR, and TCRdb holds only the in-frame ones, with some missing. This sample has about 4,900 clones; approximately 66% occur once, and the top ten carry more than 35%. These TCRs are of unknown antigen specificity. Sequencing was performed on cultured CD8+ T cells derived from PBMCs. These receptors were obtained from a male donor with HIV.

The chain recombines TRBV11-1 with TRBJ2-3; D is unclear. The CDR3 length is 16 residues. Per germline, CDR1 SGHAT and CDR2 FQDESV (reference sequence). The ends were cut back, 1 base at V and 2 bases at J, with 13 bases in the middle. The CDR3 nucleotides are TGTGCCAGCAGCTTAGTCCCTAGTCTTACCACAGATACGCAGTATTTT. Its translation is CASSLVPSLTTDTQYF.

This clone occurred once. The chain recombines TRBV28 with TRBJ2-1; D gene unclear. This CDR3 spans 13 amino acids. The V end lost 5 bases, the J end lost 7 bases, and 12 bases lay between the germline ends. Germline-derived CDR1 and CDR2 are MDHEN and SYDVKM. CDR3 in amino acids: CASSPSLGNEQFF. DNA of the CDR3: TGTGCCAGCAGTCCGAGTTTGGGGAATGAGCAGTTCTTC.

CDR3 sequence reads: CSAREPNSEFF. The CDR3 DNA reads as TGCAGTGCTAGAGAACCAAACTCGGAGTTCTTC. This chain uses TRBV20-1 with TRBJ2-1; D ambiguous. V was clipped by 0 bases and J by 14 bases, with 11 bases between them. The CDR3 length is 11 residues. Germline V gene sequence: CDR1 DFQATT, CDR2 SNEGSKA (reference sequence).

The rearrangement joins TRBV4-3 to TRBJ2-1; 7 bases align to TRBD1. CDR1 is LGHNA and CDR2 is YSLEER in the germline V gene. Unmatched junction bases numbered 7, after V lost 4 bases and J lost 7 bases. There are 14 residues in the CDR3. The CDR3 DNA reads as TGCGCCAGCAGCCCATCGACAGGGTTAAATGAGCAGTTCTTC. This codes for CASSPSTGLNEQFF.

The chain employs TRBV7-9 and TRBJ2-1; tentative D call: TRBD2 (6 bases). Deletions cut 2 bases from V and 4 bases from J, with 12 bases between. The CDR3 runs to 15 residues. Germline CDR1 is SEHNR and CDR2 is FQNEAQ (reference sequence). This CDR3 reads CASSLSSGVYNEQFF. Here the CDR3 DNA reads TGTGCCAGCAGCTTATCGTCGGGAGTTTACAATGAGCAGTTCTTC.

This clone was observed a handful of times. This chain uses TRBV28 with TRBJ2-7, with no clear D. This CDR3 spans 12 amino acids. Trimming left V 3 bases short and J 2 bases short, with 5 bases between. Germline-derived CDR1 and CDR2 are MDHEN and SYDVKM. In nucleotides, the CDR3 is TGTGCCAGCAGTTTCAGACCCTACGAGCAGTACTTC. This gives the protein CASSFRPYEQYF.

The chain carries TRBV19 and TRBJ2-1; the match to TRBD2 covers 8 bases. Trimming took 8 bases from V and 4 from J; bases not matched to a gene: 7. The germline V gene has CDR1 LNHDA and CDR2 SQIVND (reference sequence). The CDR3 runs to 14 residues. In DNA, the CDR3 is TGTGCCAGTGCAGCGGGGGTTATATACAATGAGCAGTTCTTC. It codes for CASAAGVIYNEQFF.

The rearrangement joins TRBV2 to TRBJ2-7; TRBD1 matches at 9 bases. CDR1 and CDR2 (germline): SNHLY, FYNNEI. This CDR3 has 16 residues. J was trimmed by 2 bases and V by 7 bases; bases with no gene match: 12. The CDR3 spells CASKIRDRVTAYEQYF. The CDR3 DNA is TGTGCCAGCAAAATCCGGGACAGGGTAACGGCCTACGAGCAGTACTTC. Based on the CDR3 plus reference TRBV2 and TRBJ2-7, the full variable domain is EPEVTQTPSHQVTQMGQEVILRCVPISNHLYFYWYRQILGQKVEFLVSFYNNEISEKSEIFDDQFSVERPDGSNFTLKIRSTKLEDSAMYFCASKIRDRVTAYEQYFGPGTRLTVT.

The chain uses TRBV7-9 and TRBJ1-2, with 9 bases that match TRBD1. CDR1 is SEHNR and CDR2 is FQNEAQ in the germline V gene (reference sequence). The CDR3 consists of 14 residues. J was trimmed by 4 bases and V by 4 bases; bases with no gene match: 4. In DNA form, the CDR3 reads TGTGCCAGCAGCTCCGGGACAGGGATCTATGGCTACACCTTC. It is translated as CASSSGTGIYGYTF.

This chain connects TRBV28 to TRBJ2-5, with D tentatively TRBD1 (7 bases). The CDR3 spans 14 residues. The ends were cut back, 2 bases at V and 7 bases at J, with 14 bases in the middle. The germline V gene has CDR1 MDHEN and CDR2 SYDVKM. The chain's CDR3 is CASSLPTGTLTQYF. The CDR3 region has the DNA TGTGCCAGCAGTTTACCGACAGGGACTTTGACCCAGTACTTC.

This chain joins TRBV9 and TRBJ2-3; a possible D gene is TRBD1 (5 bases). Trimming cost V 0 bases and J 2 bases, with 7 bases left between them. The germline gives CDR1 SGDLS, CDR2 YYNGEE. There are 14 residues in the CDR3. The CDR3 nucleotides are TGTGCCAGCAGCGTAGAAGGGGCCACAGATACGCAGTATTTT. As protein: CASSVEGATDTQYF.

This chain links TRBV28 with TRBJ2-1, with D possibly matching TRBD2 (6 bases). Germline lookup yields CDR1 MDHEN and CDR2 SYDVKM. V lost 6 bases and J 0 bases, leaving 12 bases between the germline ends. The CDR3 consists of 15 residues. The DNA for the CDR3 is TGTGCCAGCAGCTCCGTGGGGGGCTCCTACAATGAGCAGTTCTTC. It is translated as CASSSVGGSYNEQFF. Drawing the rest from reference TRBV28 and TRBJ2-1, the complete variable domain is DVKVTQSSRYLVKRTGEKVFLECVQDMDHENMFWYRQDPGLGLRLIYFSYDVKMKEKGDIPEGYSVSREKKERFSLILESASTNQTSMYLCASSSVGGSYNEQFFGPGTRLTVL.

The chain employs TRBV10-2 and TRBJ2-2, with 16 bases aligning to TRBD2. Germline V lookup: CDR1 WSHSY, CDR2 SAAADI. The CDR3 runs 16 residues. Unmatched junction bases numbered 7, after V lost 6 bases and J lost 9 bases. For the CDR3, the DNA is TGCGCCAGCAGGGGACTAGCGGGAGGGATCGGATGGGAGCTGTTTTTT. Translated: CASRGLAGGIGWELFF.

The CDR3 protein is CASSSGTGGYTF. The CDR3 nucleotides are TGTGCCAGCAGTTCCGGGACAGGGGGCTACACCTTC. V is TRBV7-8 and J is TRBJ1-2; 9 positions agree with TRBD1. Germline values: CDR1 SGHVS, CDR2 FQNEAQ. The CDR3 has 12 amino acids. The V segment lost 6 bases and the J segment 8 bases; nucleotides outside the gene matches: 4.

V gene TRBV5-1 combines with J gene TRBJ1-1, with no clear D. Trimming removed 4 bases at V and 5 bases at J, with 15 bases between. In germline, CDR1 is SGHRS, CDR2 YFSETQ. CDR3 size: 14 residues. The CDR3 reads CASSPLSDGTEAFF. The CDR3 region has the DNA TGCGCCAGCAGCCCACTCTCGGACGGGACTGAAGCTTTCTTT.

The sample holds a few counts of this clone. The CDR3 loop is CASSLGTGPYEQYF. The CDR3 nucleotides read TGTGCCAGCAGTTTAGGTACAGGGCCCTACGAGCAGTACTTC. V is TRBV27 and J is TRBJ2-7, with TRBD1 as a possible D gene (6 bases). V lost 2 bases, J lost 2 bases, and 10 bases lay in between. The length of the CDR3 is 14 residues. Germline V gene lookup returns CDR1 MNHEY and CDR2 SMNVEV (reference sequence).

This clone was detected only once. The J gene is TRBJ2-7, the V gene TRBV6-6, with 10 bases lining up with TRBD1. With V trimmed by 0 bases and J by 5 bases, 7 bases remained unmatched. Germline assignment: CDR1 MNHNY and CDR2 SVGAGI (reference sequence). This CDR3 is built from 16 residues. The CDR3: CASSYSGTGDPDEQYF. The CDR3 bases are TGTGCCAGCAGTTACTCTGGGACAGGGGACCCGGACGAGCAGTACTTC.

This chain uses TRBV5-1 with TRBJ2-3, with TRBD1 matching 8 bases. The V and J ends lost 2 bases and 1 base, in that order; junction bases with no gene match: 3. Per the germline V gene, CDR1 is SGHRS and CDR2 is YFSETQ. This CDR3 contains 15 residues. CDR3 coding DNA: TGCGCCAGCAGCTTTGGACAGGGAGGCACAGATACGCAGTATTTT. It yields the protein CASSFGQGGTDTQYF.

This chain links TRBV23-1 with TRBJ2-2, with 12 nucleotides matching TRBD1. TRBV23-1 falls under the ORF class, with uncertain function. Trimming took 2 bases from V and 6 from J; bases not matched to a gene: 10. The CDR3 is 18 amino acids. CDR3 coding DNA: TGCGCCAGCAGTCAACTGGGACAGGGGGCTGGTATCGCCGGGGAGCTGTTTTTT. It specifies CASSQLGQGAGIAGELFF.

The V gene is TRBV28, the J gene TRBJ1-2, with TRBD1 as a possible D gene (5 bases). The CDR3 consists of 16 residues. CDR1 and CDR2 (germline): MDHEN, SYDVKM. The V gene lost 5 bases and the J gene lost 1 base, with 17 bases spanning the gap. The chain's CDR3 is CASSLDSTDFNYGYTF. The CDR3 DNA is TGTGCCAGCAGTCTGGACTCGACAGATTTTAACTATGGCTACACCTTC.

V gene TRBV4-2 combines with J gene TRBJ1-2, with 7 bases identical to TRBD1. Trimming took 0 bases from V and 7 from J; bases not matched to a gene: 11. The V gene's germline CDR1 is LGHNA and CDR2 YNFKEQ. The CDR3 spans 16 residues. The CDR3 loop reads CASSQEETGTVSGYTF. The CDR3 DNA reads TGTGCCAGCAGCCAAGAGGAGACAGGGACCGTGAGTGGCTACACCTTC.

The V gene is TRBV27, the J gene TRBJ2-3; TRBD1 or TRBD2 may be the D gene (5 bases each). Germline assignment: CDR1 MNHEY and CDR2 SMNVEV (reference sequence). Trimming cost V 7 bases and J 5 bases, with 16 bases left between them. CDR3 length: 14 residues. In DNA, the CDR3 is TGTGCCAGCACCCGGGACGCCCTGGTAGATACGCAGTATTTT. Translating it yields CASTRDALVDTQYF.

This rearrangement joins TRBV27 to TRBJ2-1, with 8 bases that match TRBD1. V was pared by 5 bases and J by 8 bases, with 8 bases of the junction left unmatched. From germline, CDR1 is MNHEY and CDR2 SMNVEV (reference sequence). CDR3 length: 14 residues. The CDR3 here is CASSPTPQGDEQFF. The CDR3, as DNA: TGTGCCAGCAGTCCCACACCACAGGGGGATGAGCAGTTCTTC.

This clone is labeled as large (0.1 to 1%). This chain connects TRBV6-1 to TRBJ1-2; unclear D gene. V was pared by 2 bases and J by 3 bases, with 16 bases between. The V gene's germline CDR1 is MNHNS and CDR2 SASEGT. This CDR3 is 16 amino acids long. Written as DNA, the CDR3 is TGTGCCAGCAGTGAACTTCCACAAGACCTAGACTATGGCTACACCTTC. This sequence encodes CASSELPQDLDYGYTF.

The chain carries TRBV19 and TRBJ2-7; 8 nucleotides match TRBD1. The germline gives CDR1 LNHDA, CDR2 SQIVND (reference sequence). V gave up 6 bases and J gave up 5 bases; unmatched junction bases: 6. The CDR3 covers 13 residues. The DNA for the CDR3 is TGTGCCAGTAGAAACGGACAGGGCAACGAGCAGTACTTC. Translating it yields CASRNGQGNEQYF.

This chain joins TRBV6-4 and TRBJ2-3, with 13 positions matching TRBD2. The CDR3 covers 16 residues. Germline V gives CDR1 MRHNA, CDR2 SNTAGT. V shed 0 bases and J 4 bases; nucleotides not matched to a gene: 1. This chain's CDR3 is CASSDSTSGGADTQYF. The CDR3 DNA sequence: TGTGCCAGCAGTGACTCAACTAGCGGGGGGGCAGATACGCAGTATTTT.

This chain uses TRBV6-1 with TRBJ2-6; weak D call: TRBD1 (6 bases). The CDR3 has 18 amino acids. V was shortened by 4 bases and J by 0 bases, with 16 bases between the two germline ends. Germline V gene sequence: CDR1 MNHNS, CDR2 SASEGT. The CDR3 reads CASSGMYRVVSGANVLTF. CDR3 sequence (DNA): TGTGCCAGCAGTGGTATGTACAGGGTGGTCTCTGGGGCCAACGTCCTGACTTTC.

This rearrangement joins TRBV7-3 to TRBJ2-2, with 9 positions matching TRBD1. The CDR3 contains 18 residues. The germline CDR1 and CDR2 sequences are SGHTA and FQGTGA. Trimming at V came to 8 bases and at J to 0 bases, leaving 13 bases not matched to a gene. This chain's CDR3 is CASSSPVQGAANTGELFF. CDR3 sequence (DNA): TGTGCCAGCTCAAGTCCGGTACAGGGGGCAGCGAACACCGGGGAGCTGTTTTTT.